This T cell receptor beta chain was profiled in a study of T cell responses to AZD1222 COVID-19 vaccine. Study-level points and caveats: Baseline antibody screening turned up just six seropositive AZD1222 recipients. It should be noted that donors were predominantly white British and more often female, and clonal diversity was possibly underestimated. The CD4 TCRs associated with vaccination extended across spike and predominated at 160-218 and 743-854.

Sequencing was performed with immunoSEQ multiplex PCR; in TCRdb, only in-frame clones are kept and a portion is missing. The repertoire includes some 110,000 clones, roughly 82% of them detected once, and 4% to 6% sits in the top ten. Trimming cost V 2 bases and J 2 bases; bases outside gene matches: 12. The germline CDR1 and CDR2 sequences are MNHEY and SVGEGT. The CDR3 covers 19 residues. Concerning this clone: The antigen is undetermined.

The receptor was derived from an adult in good health. Sequenced here: peripheral blood, sampled on day 0 of AZD1222 vaccination. This chain uses TRBV6-2 or TRBV6-3 with TRBJ2-4; 10 bases match TRBD1. The CDR3 here is CASSYPPGQGFYTKNIQYF. The CDR3 nucleotides are TGTGCCAGCAGTTACCCGCCGGGACAGGGGTTCTACACCAAAAACATTCAGTACTTC.